This TCR beta chain is from a study of early T cells in non-severe SARS-CoV-2 infection. This clonotype was counted at least ten times. TCRdb passed the 5' RACE reads through MiXCR, listing each CDR3 protein once. The sample includes 60,000 to 75,000 distinct CDR3 sequences, approximately 10% seen only once; the top ten take roughly 6%. Specimen: whole blood, collected at baseline. The sequence was obtained from an adult who was a healthcare worker with PCR-confirmed SARS-CoV-2 infection or an uninfected control (not recorded which).

In DNA form, the CDR3 reads TGTGCCTGGAGTGTCATTGGGGCCGAGGCTTTCTTT. Its protein product is CAWSVIGAEAFF. V gene TRBV30 combines with J gene TRBJ1-1; the D gene is possibly TRBD1 (5 bases). V was cut by 0 bases and J by 11 bases, with 13 bases left in between. Germline-derived CDR1 and CDR2 are GTSNPN and SVGIG (reference sequence). The CDR3 extends over 12 amino acids.